This T cell receptor beta chain was observed in a study of blood T cell repertoires in COVID-19. On the study more broadly: Sources were T cells, B-cell-depleted T cells, or PBMCs; the material itself was cDNA or gDNA.

Authors' processing steps: Counts of nucleated cells, estimated from reference gene primer amplification, were obtained. Profiling relied on immunoSEQ multiplex PCR, and the TCRdb table lists in-frame clones only, not all of them. V and J calls and clone size follow that table, whereas D and trimming were derived from the DNA. This table has more than 85,000 clones, 90% to 95% appearing once. Germline lookup yields CDR1 SEHNR and CDR2 FQNEAQ (reference sequence). The CDR3 consists of 16 residues. Deletions cut 1 base from V and 6 bases from J, with 18 bases between. This TCR came from a man aged 60 to 75 with acute or convalescent COVID-19. V gene TRBV7-9 combines with J gene TRBJ2-5, with D perhaps TRBD1 (6 bases). The specimen was peripheral blood. The chain's CDR3 is CASSLESGHPAKTQYF. The CDR3 DNA sequence: TGTGCCAGCAGCTTAGAATCGGGACATCCGGCAAAGACCCAGTACTTC.